These 31 T cell receptor beta chains share one sample of origin, sequenced in a study of OX40 agonist ivuxolimab in advanced cancers. Assay used: immunoSEQ multiplex PCR; TCRdb lists only in-frame clones, some missing. The table lists approximately 23,000 clones, around 85% of them singletons, with roughly 16% in the top ten. The starting material was CD4+ or CD8+ T cells sorted from blood, obtained in a trial of the OX40 agonist ivuxolimab. All receptors come from an adult with an advanced solid tumor such as melanoma, head and neck, liver or kidney cancer.

The chain couples TRBV28 to TRBJ2-1; 11 bases line up with TRBD2. V gave up 4 bases and J gave up 8 bases; unmatched junction bases: 7. This CDR3 is built from 15 residues. The germline CDR1 and CDR2 sequences are MDHEN and SYDVKM. The CDR3 region has the DNA TGTGCCAGCAGTTCCAGACTAGCGGGAAGGGATGAGCAGTTCTTC. Translated, it gives CASSSRLAGRDEQFF.

This clone has only one observation. The chain is built from TRBV7-8 and TRBJ2-7; D gene unclear. Germline V gene sequence: CDR1 SGHVS, CDR2 FQNEAQ. V shed 3 bases and J shed 6 bases, with 12 bases lying between them. The CDR3 extends over 13 amino acids. In DNA form, the CDR3 reads TGTGCCAGCAGCTTCGGGCTCCCCCGCGAGCAGTACTTC. Protein product: CASSFGLPREQYF.

This chain joins TRBV14 and TRBJ2-7; 7 nucleotides match TRBD2. The junction had 2 bases not matched to a gene; V was cut back by 1 base and J by 5 bases. CDR3 size: 13 residues. Looked up from germline, CDR1 is SGHDN and CDR2 is FVKESK. The CDR3 DNA sequence: TGTGCCAGCAGCCAAGTCGGGGGGAACGAGCAGTACTTC. Translating gives CASSQVGGNEQYF.

The chain recombines TRBV28 with TRBJ2-7, with TRBD2 as a possible D gene (6 bases). Trimming took off 7 bases at V and 0 bases at J, with 19 bases between the two ends. CDR1 is MDHEN and CDR2 is SYDVKM in the germline V gene. The CDR3 runs to 16 residues. This CDR3 is CASTPWTVGGSYEQYF. CDR3 DNA sequence: TGTGCCAGCACTCCTTGGACGGTGGGGGGCTCCTACGAGCAGTACTTC.

The V gene is TRBV27, the J gene TRBJ1-1, with unresolved D. The germline CDR1 and CDR2 sequences are MNHEY and SMNVEV (reference sequence). Trimming removed 3 bases at V and 6 bases at J, with 11 bases between. The CDR3 has 13 amino acids. The CDR3 here is CASSFAGVAEAFF. In DNA form, the CDR3 reads TGTGCCAGCAGTTTCGCCGGGGTCGCTGAAGCTTTCTTT.

The chain has TRBV7-6 and TRBJ2-5; D ambiguous. The CDR3 has 12 amino acids. V was trimmed by 6 bases and J by 1 base, leaving 6 bases between them. The germline CDR1 and CDR2 sequences are SGHVS and FNYEAQ. DNA of the CDR3: TGTGCCAGCAGTCAACCCCAAGAGACCCAGTACTTC. Translated, it gives CASSQPQETQYF.

The chain combines TRBV21-1 with TRBJ2-3; the table gives TRBD2 as D, unverified against the DNA. TRBV21-1 is given as a pseudogene. The CDR3 is made up of 15 amino acids. In DNA form, the CDR3 reads TGTGCCAGCAGCAAGACTAGCGGGGCCACAGATACGCAGTATTTT. It codes for CASSKTSGATDTQYF.

The chain recombines TRBV15 with TRBJ1-3, with a tentative D call TRBD1 (6 bases). Germline V gene lookup returns CDR1 LNHNV and CDR2 YYDKDF (reference sequence). V dropped 2 bases and J dropped 4 bases, with 15 bases sitting between them. This CDR3 contains 16 residues. CDR3 DNA: TGTGCCACCAGCAGACCAAGGCAGGGGACGGGAAACACCATATATTTT. It is translated as CATSRPRQGTGNTIYF.

The chain couples TRBV18 to TRBJ2-7, with TRBD2 matching over 11 bases. This CDR3 comprises 15 residues. Germline assignment: CDR1 KGHSH and CDR2 LQKENI. V trimming: 4 bases; J trimming: 5 bases; junction bases outside the gene matches: 7. The CDR3 spells CASSRSSGREDEQYF. The CDR3 DNA sequence: TGTGCCAGCTCACGAAGTAGCGGGAGGGAGGACGAGCAGTACTTC.

This clone came up a few times. V usage is TRBV29-1 and J usage is TRBJ2-3; 7 nucleotides match TRBD1. Germline V CDR1 and CDR2: SQVTM, ANQGSEA. Unmatched junction bases numbered 5, after V lost 7 bases and J lost 4 bases. The CDR3 consists of 12 residues. CDR3 residues: CSERTGPDTQYF. The DNA of the CDR3 is TGCAGCGAGCGGACAGGTCCAGATACGCAGTATTTT.

This clone has a single count. The J gene is TRBJ2-7, the V gene TRBV9; TRBD2 matches 10 bases. Unmatched junction bases numbered 0, after V lost 0 bases and J lost 3 bases. The CDR3 has 14 amino acids. CDR1 and CDR2 (germline): SGDLS, YYNGEE. The chain's CDR3 is CASSVASGGYEQYF. CDR3 coding DNA: TGTGCCAGCAGCGTAGCTAGCGGGGGCTACGAGCAGTACTTC.

The V and J genes are TRBV7-2 and TRBJ2-5, with 15 nucleotides matching TRBD2. The end of the DNA is better explained by TRBJ2-7, so the J call may be wrong. In germline, CDR1 is SGHTA, CDR2 FQGNSA. The CDR3 sequence is 17 residues long. The CDR3 nucleotides read TGTGCCAGCAGCCACCGGACTAGCGGGGGGGGCCCCTACGAGCAGTACTTC. It yields the protein CASSHRTSGGGPYEQYF.

The chain recombines TRBV7-9 with TRBJ2-2; D perhaps matches TRBD1 (6 bases). The CDR3 spans 16 residues. V gave up 6 bases and J gave up 0 bases, with 14 bases separating them. Germline V CDR1 and CDR2: SEHNR, FQNEAQ (reference sequence). CDR3 region: CASSSWDTPNTGELFF. CDR3 bases: TGTGCCAGCAGTTCGTGGGACACCCCGAACACCGGGGAGCTGTTTTTT.

The genes are TRBV19 and TRBJ1-1, with D unresolved. This CDR3 contains 15 residues. In germline, CDR1 is LNHDA, CDR2 SQIVND (reference sequence). Trimming shortened V by 7 bases and J by 0 bases, and 15 bases separated the two germline ends. CDR3 coding DNA: TGTGCCAGTATTGTAGGACGGCTGATGAACACTGAAGCTTTCTTT. This translates into CASIVGRLMNTEAFF.

This clone was found once. The chain links TRBV7-6 to TRBJ2-2; D not resolved. Germline CDR1 reads SGHVS; CDR2 reads FNYEAQ. V was trimmed by 5 bases and J by 0 bases, leaving 16 bases between them. The CDR3 is made up of 17 amino acids. The CDR3: CASSPSMATANTGELFF. Written as DNA, the CDR3 is TGTGCCAGCAGCCCCAGTATGGCTACCGCGAACACCGGGGAGCTGTTTTTT.

The chain carries TRBV11-3 and TRBJ2-1; D is tentatively TRBD1 or TRBD2 (5 bases each). This CDR3 is 13 amino acids long. Germline CDR1 is SGHNT and CDR2 is YENEEA. Trimming left V 5 bases short and J 8 bases short, with 13 bases between. The CDR3 sequence: CASSPGWDDEQFF. The CDR3 coding sequence is TGTGCCAGCAGCCCAGGTTGGGACGATGAGCAGTTCTTC.

The chain recombines TRBV7-8 with TRBJ2-1, with TRBD2 matching over 10 bases. CDR3 length: 17 residues. The V and J ends lost 5 bases and 5 bases, in that order; junction bases with no gene match: 12. Germline CDR1 and CDR2: SGHVS and FQNEAQ. The CDR3: CASSPRKASGSHNEQFF. As DNA, the CDR3 is TGTGCCAGCAGCCCCCGTAAGGCTAGCGGGAGTCACAATGAGCAGTTCTTC.

The V call is TRBV9, the J call TRBJ2-1, with TRBD2 identical over 11 bases. V shed 0 bases and J 6 bases; nucleotides not matched to a gene: 2. This CDR3 is built from 15 residues. Germline-derived CDR1 and CDR2 are SGDLS and YYNGEE. The CDR3 sequence: CASSVVGLAANEQFF. CDR3 bases: TGTGCCAGCAGCGTAGTGGGACTAGCGGCCAATGAGCAGTTCTTC.

CDR3 protein: CASSLAGGYGTDTQYF. CDR3 DNA: TGTGCCAGCAGCCTAGCCGGGGGGTACGGCACAGATACGCAGTATTTT. The rearrangement links TRBV25-1 to TRBJ2-3; 7 bases agree with TRBD2. CDR1 is MGHDK and CDR2 is SYGVNS in the germline V gene. Trimming cost V 6 bases and J 1 base; bases outside gene matches: 10. CDR3 length: 16 amino acids.

The chain couples TRBV6-5 to TRBJ1-1; 7 bases align to TRBD1. Trimming at V came to 4 bases and at J to 2 bases, leaving 7 bases not matched to a gene. Germline CDR1 reads MNHEY; CDR2 reads SVGAGI. The CDR3 totals 15 residues. Written as DNA, the CDR3 is TGTGCCAGCAGTTCCACGGGACAGACAAACACTGAAGCTTTCTTT. This translates into CASSSTGQTNTEAFF.

The chain employs TRBV6-1 and TRBJ1-5; D unresolved. Germline CDR1 is MNHNS and CDR2 is SASEGT. The CDR3 extends over 14 amino acids. Trimming shortened V by 0 bases and J by 4 bases, and 7 bases separated the two germline ends. Here the CDR3 reads CASSEAGGNQPQHF. Written as DNA, the CDR3 is TGTGCCAGCAGTGAAGCTGGCGGTAATCAGCCCCAGCATTTT.

The chain combines TRBV28 with TRBJ1-5; no clear D gene. There are 13 residues in the CDR3. Germline CDR1 and CDR2: MDHEN and SYDVKM. Trimming took 3 bases from V and 1 from J, leaving 4 bases between them. For the CDR3, the DNA is TGTGCCAGCAGTTTGGCCAGCAATCAGCCCCAGCATTTT. Its protein product is CASSLASNQPQHF. Full variable domain (missing parts from reference TRBV28 and TRBJ1-5): DVKVTQSSRYLVKRTGEKVFLECVQDMDHENMFWYRQDPGLGLRLIYFSYDVKMKEKGDIPEGYSVSREKKERFSLILESASTNQTSMYLCASSLASNQPQHFGDGTRLSIL.

The J gene is TRBJ2-7, the V gene TRBV27; perhaps TRBD2 as D (7 bases). The CDR3 is 15 residues long. V was clipped by 2 bases and J by 0 bases, with 11 bases between them. Germline V lookup: CDR1 MNHEY, CDR2 SMNVEV (reference sequence). CDR3 in amino acids: CASSLRGEGSYEQYF. Here the CDR3 DNA reads TGTGCCAGCAGTTTAAGGGGGGAGGGCTCCTACGAGCAGTACTTC.

The chain joins TRBV11-2 to TRBJ1-1; D gene uncertain. Germline CDR1 SGHAT, CDR2 FQNNGV. The V and J ends lost 6 bases and 0 bases respectively, with 8 bases between them. The CDR3 totals 13 residues. The CDR3 spells CASRSHMNTEAFF. Written as DNA, the CDR3 is TGTGCCAGCAGAAGTCACATGAACACTGAAGCTTTCTTT. Looking up the rest from reference TRBV11-2 and TRBJ1-1 gives the full variable domain: EAGVAQSPRYKIIEKRQSVAFWCNPISGHATLYWYQQILGQGPKLLIQFQNNGVVDDSQLPKDRFSAERLKGVDSTLKIQPAKLEDSAVYLCASRSHMNTEAFFGQGTRLTVV.

This clone has more than one count but fewer than ten. V usage is TRBV6-6 and J usage is TRBJ2-3, with D possibly matching TRBD2 (6 bases). CDR3 size: 14 residues. V was shortened by 2 bases and J by 7 bases, with 13 bases between the two germline ends. Germline V gives CDR1 MNHNY, CDR2 SVGAGI (reference sequence). In nucleotides, the CDR3 is TGTGCCAGCAGTTACCTGTCTAGCGAAAATACGCAGTATTTT. It codes for CASSYLSSENTQYF.

This clone showed up just once. The CDR3 DNA sequence: TGTGCCAGTAGTCTAAGAGGGACCGGGGAGCTGTTTTTT. Translated, it gives CASSLRGTGELFF. The J gene is TRBJ2-2, the V gene TRBV19; TRBD2 might be the D (5 bases). Germline V gene data show CDR1 as LNHDA and CDR2 as SQIVND (reference sequence). Trimming removed 5 bases from V and 5 bases from J, with 9 bases in between. The CDR3 is made up of 13 amino acids.

The J gene is TRBJ2-7, the V gene TRBV5-5; either TRBD1 or TRBD2 may supply D (6 bases each). The CDR3 has 15 amino acids. Trimming cost V 2 bases and J 6 bases, with 18 bases left between them. CDR1 and CDR2 (germline): SGHKS, YYEKEE (reference sequence). This CDR3 is CASSFVGRGRSEQYF. The DNA for the CDR3 is TGTGCCAGCAGCTTCGTGGGTCGGGGGCGATCCGAGCAGTACTTC.

The chain couples TRBV9 to TRBJ1-3; D is unclear. V was clipped by 0 bases and J by 4 bases, with 5 bases between them. Looked up from germline, CDR1 is SGDLS and CDR2 is YYNGEE. CDR3 length equals 13 residues. For the CDR3, the DNA is TGTGCCAGCAGCGTAGCTGACGGAAACACCATATATTTT. It is translated as CASSVADGNTIYF.

This sequence joins TRBV18 and TRBJ2-7, with 7 bases identical to TRBD1. Trimming cost V 3 bases and J 2 bases; bases outside gene matches: 7. Germline V gives CDR1 KGHSH, CDR2 LQKENI. This CDR3 has 15 amino acids. CDR3 sequence reads: CASSPDRAPTYEQYF. CDR3 sequence (DNA): TGTGCCAGCTCACCCGACAGGGCTCCGACCTACGAGCAGTACTTC.

The chain links TRBV4-1 to TRBJ2-5; a possible D gene is TRBD2 (6 bases). The V end lost 2 bases, the J end lost 0 bases, and 13 bases lay between the germline ends. CDR1 is MGHRA, CDR2 YSYEKL, per germline. This CDR3 has 16 residues. The CDR3 region is CASSQIGIADQETQYF. The CDR3 bases are TGCGCCAGCAGCCAAATCGGAATAGCGGACCAAGAGACCCAGTACTTC.

The V gene is TRBV21-1, the J gene TRBJ1-5; the DNA was not used to check the table's D call, TRBD1. TRBV21-1 is noted as a pseudogene. The CDR3 has 16 residues. CDR3 nucleotides: TGTGCCAGCAGCAAAGAGAGGGACAGGGACAATCAGCCCCAGCATTTT. It translates to CASSKERDRDNQPQHF.